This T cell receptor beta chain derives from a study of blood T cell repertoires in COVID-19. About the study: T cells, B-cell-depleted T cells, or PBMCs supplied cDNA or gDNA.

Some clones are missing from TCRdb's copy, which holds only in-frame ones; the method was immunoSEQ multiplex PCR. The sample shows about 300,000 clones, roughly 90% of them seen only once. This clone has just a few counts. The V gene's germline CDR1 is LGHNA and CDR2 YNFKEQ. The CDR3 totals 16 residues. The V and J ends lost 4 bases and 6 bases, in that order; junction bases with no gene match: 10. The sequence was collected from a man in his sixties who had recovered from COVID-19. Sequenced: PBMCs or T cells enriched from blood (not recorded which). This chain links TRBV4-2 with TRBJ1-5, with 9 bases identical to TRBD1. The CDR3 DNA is TGTGCCAGCAGCCGGTATGGACAGGGGTTCGCTCAGCCCCAGCATTTT. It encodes CASSRYGQGFAQPQHF.